Presented here are 22 T cell receptor beta chains from one specimen sequenced in a study of T cell repertoires in cytomegalovirus infection. TCRdb analysed the reads with MiXCR anew, one entry per CDR3 protein. The sample gives hundreds of thousands of distinct CDR3 sequences, roughly 31% of which show up once; approximately 14% is in the top ten. Source material: PBMCs. The receptors derive from a human donor in good health (CMV status not recorded). Some clones in this sample may be carry-over from other donors' samples.

This clonotype was counted at least ten times. The chain couples TRBV7-2 to TRBJ1-5, with D unclear. The V gene's germline CDR1 is SGHTA and CDR2 FQGNSA. The germline V and J ends were trimmed by 5 bases and 2 bases, with 13 bases remaining between them. This CDR3 is 15 amino acids long. The DNA of the CDR3 is TGTGCCAGCAGCCAAACCGACCAGGGCAATCAGCCCCAGCATTTT. Translating it yields CASSQTDQGNQPQHF.

This clonotype has more than one count but fewer than ten. CDR3 in amino acids: CASSYWGRYNSPLHF. Written as DNA, the CDR3 is TGTGCCAGCAGTTACTGGGGACGGTATAATTCACCCCTCCACTTT. The chain recombines TRBV6-2 or TRBV6-3 with TRBJ1-6; TRBD1 might be the D (5 bases). V dropped 1 base and J dropped 4 bases, with 8 bases sitting between them. The CDR3 sequence is 15 residues long. Looked up from germline, CDR1 is MNHEY and CDR2 is SVGEGT.

This chain links TRBV6-5 with TRBJ1-2; 10 positions agree with TRBD1. CDR3 size: 18 residues. With 0 bases clipped from V and 8 bases from J, the junction kept 15 bases outside the gene matches. Germline V gene data show CDR1 as MNHEY and CDR2 as SVGAGI. Here the CDR3 reads CASSYSRQGAFVRTGYTF. DNA of the CDR3: TGTGCCAGCAGTTACTCCCGACAGGGGGCCTTCGTTCGTACGGGCTACACCTTC.

This chain links TRBV19 with TRBJ1-5; 10 positions match TRBD1. V lost 7 bases and J lost 6; bases outside the gene matches: 9. CDR1 LNHDA and CDR2 SQIVND come from the germline V gene (reference sequence). CDR3 length: 15 residues. The CDR3 bases are TGTGCCAGTACCTCGACAGGGGGCAATGGTCAGCCCCAGCATTTT. It translates to CASTSTGGNGQPQHF.

In its sample, this clonotype was seen many times. This chain uses TRBV7-2 with TRBJ2-5; the D gene is possibly TRBD2 (6 bases). CDR3 size: 15 residues. With 2 bases removed from V and 5 bases from J, the gap between germline ends came to 15 bases. Germline CDR1 reads SGHTA; CDR2 reads FQGNSA. CDR3: CASSLNRIREETQYF. The DNA of the CDR3 is TGTGCCAGCAGCTTAAACAGAATTCGGGAGGAGACCCAGTACTTC.

In DNA, the CDR3 is TGTGCCTGGAGTGTTACTAGCGGGGGAGTCAACCAAGAGACCCAGTACTTC. Its translation is CAWSVTSGGVNQETQYF. This rearrangement joins TRBV30 to TRBJ2-5; the match to TRBD2 covers 11 bases. CDR3 length equals 17 residues. Germline lookup yields CDR1 GTSNPN and CDR2 SVGIG (reference sequence). Trimming cost V 0 bases and J 0 bases; bases outside gene matches: 6. Full variable domain (outside the CDR3, taken from reference TRBV30 and TRBJ2-5): SQTIHQWPATLVQPVGSPLSLECTVEGTSNPNLYWYRQAAGRGLQLLFYSVGIGQISSEVPQNLSASRPQDRQFILSSKKLLLSDSGFYLCAWSVTSGGVNQETQYFGPGTRLLVL.

The V gene is TRBV7-6, the J gene TRBJ2-3; 8 bases match TRBD1. J lost 4 bases, V lost 5 bases, and 14 bases had no gene match. CDR1 SGHVS and CDR2 FNYEAQ come from the germline V gene. The CDR3 contains 17 residues. The CDR3 sequence is CASSPRGRGLVPDTQYF. As DNA, the CDR3 is TGTGCCAGCAGCCCCAGGGGCAGGGGGCTTGTCCCAGATACGCAGTATTTT.

The rearrangement links TRBV11-3 to TRBJ2-2; possible D gene TRBD1, 6 bases. The CDR3 is 16 residues long. Trimming stripped 5 bases from V and 3 bases from J, with 16 bases between. CDR1 SGHNT and CDR2 YENEEA come from the germline V gene. CDR3 in amino acids: CASSHSTGRYTGELFF. CDR3 sequence (DNA): TGTGCCAGCAGCCATAGCACAGGGCGTTACACCGGGGAGCTGTTTTTT.

The rearrangement links TRBV4-1 to TRBJ1-6; unclear D gene. The germline V and J ends were trimmed by 0 bases and 15 bases, with 18 bases remaining between them. The CDR3 is 15 amino acids. Germline V gene data show CDR1 as MGHRA and CDR2 as YSYEKL. This CDR3 reads CASSQDGDLVYLLHF. For the CDR3, the DNA is TGCGCCAGCAGCCAAGACGGCGACCTTGTCTATCTCCTCCACTTT.

This clonotype was counted a few times. V is TRBV24-1 and J is TRBJ1-1, with 11 bases identical to TRBD1. Germline values: CDR1 KGHDR, CDR2 SFDVKD. V shed 3 bases and J 11 bases; nucleotides not matched to a gene: 7. The CDR3 is made up of 14 amino acids. CDR3 protein: CATSDPGTGGRAFF. CDR3 in DNA: TGTGCCACCAGTGATCCCGGGACAGGGGGAAGGGCTTTCTTT.

This clonotype was counted between two and nine times. The V call is TRBV7-9, the J call TRBJ1-2; no clear D gene. The CDR3 covers 14 residues. Trimming cost V 5 bases and J 0 bases, with 10 bases left between them. Germline CDR1 and CDR2: SEHNR and FQNEAQ (reference sequence). The CDR3 DNA sequence: TGTGCCAGCAGCGACTTTTCAACTAACTATGGCTACACCTTC. It is translated as CASSDFSTNYGYTF.

The V call is TRBV6-1, the J call TRBJ2-1; no clear D. Between the trimmed V and J ends, which lost 6 bases and 3 bases, there was a span of 18 bases. The CDR3 extends over 16 amino acids. The V gene's germline CDR1 is MNHNS and CDR2 SASEGT. The CDR3 reads CASSPSAPLDYNEQFF. The CDR3, as DNA: TGTGCCAGCAGCCCCTCTGCGCCACTCGACTACAATGAGCAGTTCTTC.

This chain uses TRBV4-1 with TRBJ1-4, with D perhaps matching TRBD1 (5 bases). V lost 4 bases to trimming and J lost 7 bases, with 16 bases between them. This CDR3 contains 15 residues. Germline assignment: CDR1 MGHRA and CDR2 YSYEKL. The CDR3 coding sequence is TGCGCCAGCAGCCCCGAGGGGAAAACCAGTGAAAAACTGTTTTTT. Its protein is CASSPEGKTSEKLFF.

The chain carries TRBV7-6 and TRBJ1-2; D uncertain. The germline V and J ends were trimmed by 2 bases and 6 bases, with 13 bases remaining between them. CDR1 and CDR2 (germline): SGHVS, FNYEAQ. This CDR3 is 14 amino acids long. The CDR3 DNA is TGTGCCAGCAGCTTAAACGGGAGGGCGGATGGCTACACCTTC. This gives the protein CASSLNGRADGYTF.

There are a few counts of this clonotype. The V and J genes are TRBV4-1 and TRBJ2-7; tentatively, D is TRBD1 (6 bases). CDR1 is MGHRA, CDR2 YSYEKL, per germline. The CDR3 runs to 15 residues. With 2 bases removed from V and 0 bases from J, the gap between germline ends came to 11 bases. CDR3 loop: CASSQTGTNSYEQYF. The CDR3 DNA sequence: TGCGCCAGCAGCCAAACCGGGACAAACTCCTACGAGCAGTACTTC.

This clonotype was picked up a small number of times. The chain employs TRBV4-1 and TRBJ2-7; 12 bases are shared with TRBD2. The CDR3 extends over 15 amino acids. Germline trimming cut 1 base from V and 3 bases from J; bases unmatched to any gene: 1. Germline assignment: CDR1 MGHRA and CDR2 YSYEKL. CDR3 amino acids: CASSQVTSGGYEQYF. The CDR3 bases are TGCGCCAGCAGCCAAGTGACTAGCGGGGGCTACGAGCAGTACTTC.

This clonotype was detected once. V usage is TRBV15 and J usage is TRBJ1-2, with D hard to call. CDR3 size: 14 residues. V was shortened by 6 bases and J by 8 bases, with 19 bases between the two germline ends. The germline CDR1 and CDR2 sequences are LNHNV and YYDKDF (reference sequence). The CDR3 reads CATRLAGGLGGYTF. The CDR3 nucleotides are TGTGCCACCAGACTGGCGGGAGGGCTGGGGGGCTACACCTTC.

This rearrangement joins TRBV4-3 to TRBJ1-2; D call uncertain. From germline, CDR1 is LGHNA and CDR2 YSLEER. V dropped 5 bases and J dropped 4 bases, with 14 bases sitting between them. The CDR3 runs 14 residues. As DNA, the CDR3 is TGCGCCAGCAGCTTGCGAGGGAAACCCTATGGCTACACCTTC. Translated: CASSLRGKPYGYTF.

This clonotype was picked up a small number of times. The CDR3 region is CSAQGAGGFLETQYF. DNA of the CDR3: TGCAGTGCCCAGGGGGCGGGGGGCTTTTTGGAGACCCAGTACTTC. The chain couples TRBV20-1 to TRBJ2-5, with D perhaps TRBD1 or TRBD2 (8 bases each). CDR1 and CDR2 from the germline V gene are DFQATT and SNEGSKA (reference sequence). CDR3 length: 15 amino acids. Trimming cost V 6 bases and J 5 bases, with 22 bases left between them.

On this clonotype: No conserved phenylalanine or tryptophan is present at the end of the CDR3, so a read error is the likely explanation. V is TRBV7-2 and J is TRBJ1-2, with D tentatively TRBD1 (6 bases). The CDR3 is 12 residues long. The germline V gene has CDR1 SGHTA and CDR2 FQGNSA. The CDR3, as DNA: TGTGCCAGCAGCCGACAGGCCTATGTCTACACCTTA. As protein: CASSRQAYVYTL.

Ten or more counts support this clonotype. This chain joins TRBV7-8 and TRBJ2-6; 10 bases line up with TRBD1. Trimming at V came to 0 bases and at J to 1 base, leaving 9 bases not matched to a gene. There are 20 residues in the CDR3. From germline, CDR1 is SGHVS and CDR2 FQNEAQ. CDR3 in DNA: TGTGCCAGCAGCTTAGCGAGCGGGACAGGGGTTTTTTCTGGGGCCAACGTCCTGACTTTC. Translation: CASSLASGTGVFSGANVLTF.

This clonotype was seen a few times. This rearrangement joins TRBV25-1 to TRBJ1-1; maybe TRBD1 (6 bases). Trimming pared 3 bases from V and 4 bases from J, leaving 15 bases between. The CDR3 spans 15 residues. In germline, CDR1 is MGHDK, CDR2 SYGVNS. The DNA of the CDR3 is TGTGCCAGCAGTGAGGTAGGGGGGGTGAGCACTGAAGCTTTCTTT. This encodes CASSEVGGVSTEAFF.